This T cell receptor (beta chain) was retrieved from a study of T cells in Graves' hyperthyroidism and ophthalmopathy (dated by TCRdb to between 2018 and 2020). With respect to the entire study: Peripheral blood samples were taken at initial diagnosis, before any treatment was given. In roughly six Graves' hyperthyroidism patients, the study also compared T-cell repertoires from thyroid tissue with T-cell repertoires from blood. Whether ophthalmopathy could be predicted prospectively was tested in an independent validation cohort made up of about 18 hyperthyroidism patients plus 17 patients who later progressed to ophthalmopathy. According to the paper, TCR Vbeta CDR3 sequencing was carried out on over 130 peripheral blood samples, which came from over 40 ophthalmopathy, about 75 hyperthyroidism and about 17 progressor patients. The approximately 100 discovery patients were randomly divided into training and test sets at a 7:3 ratio. Following sampling, methimazole starting at 30 mg daily was given to hyperthyroidism patients, and high-dose intravenous methylprednisolone was given to ophthalmopathy patients. A discovery cohort of about a hundred patients, approximately 45 with Graves' ophthalmopathy and more than 55 with stable Graves' hyperthyroidism, was used to find distinguishing TCR V-J signatures.

This clonotype was counted between two and nine times. The clone's antigen remains unknown. Base quality data are lacking; no much larger clone is found one base away. What the study reported, not specific to this receptor: No statistical method was used to set the sample size in advance, and investigators knew the group allocation. Ophthalmopathy was separated from stable hyperthyroidism by a 13 V-J signature model, with over 85% sensitivity and approximately 84% specificity obtained in cross-validation and 80%/75% obtained in testing. In validation, the model predicted progression to ophthalmopathy with around 71% sensitivity and 72% to 85% specificity, a median of about 6 months before onset. Most expanded thyroid clonotypes (frequency above 0.001) were also detected in blood, suggesting blood repertoires may reflect thyroid immune responses.

Hyperthyroidism patients were newly diagnosed, with disease duration under 2 months, and aged 18 to 65 years. Any patient with an uncontrolled infection, another autoimmune disease, pregnancy or lactation was excluded. Diagnoses relied on clinical symptoms, serum thyroxine and TRAb, thyroid ultrasound and orbital computed tomography. Blood from progressor patients was collected at the time of first diagnosis with hyperthyroidism, before any ophthalmopathy symptoms had appeared. PBMCs were separated from under 11 ml of fresh peripheral blood using Ficoll-Paque density gradient centrifugation. Progressor patients were initially diagnosed with Graves' hyperthyroidism and developed ophthalmopathy during follow-up. Total RNA was extracted with Trizol reagent, and quality was checked on an Agilent 2100 Bioanalyzer. Relative to germline, V is missing 0 bases and J is missing 7 bases, with 9 bases of the junction outside any gene match. Reading the germline V gene (reference sequence) gives CDR1 MNHEY and CDR2 SMNVEV. The CDR3 runs 17 amino acids, cysteine and phenylalanine included. CDR3 DNA is the only sequence kept; it has 51 bases, read in frame from the first base.

The TCR beta CDR3 regions were amplified from the RNA transcripts. A first-round RT-PCR of the TCR CDR3 used the HTBI primer set with the Qiagen OneStep RT-PCR kit. A second multiplex PCR round built the libraries, followed by size selection and purification. Sequencing of the libraries was done on an Illumina HiSeq2000 using paired-end 100 bp reads. The source study handled its data this way. SOAPnuke was used to process the raw data, removing reads that contained adapters or uncalled bases, had a mean Phred below 15, or lacked an exact match to the constant primer or identifier. High-quality paired reads were merged using COPE v1.2.5, and each unique nucleotide sequence was defined as a clonotype. Clonotypes were aligned to IMGT TRBV, TRBD and TRBJ reference segments using MiTCR v1.1. Only V-J combinations with frequency above 0.0001, covering 99% to 99.2% of repertoires, were analysed. The TCS score was defined as F50 (clonal expansion) divided by E x V (chaos), with BLOSUM62-based TCRdist calculated between CDR3 peptides within each V-J. Welch's t-statistics and random forest reduced approximately 520 V-J features to 13, which were used in a naive Bayes classifier (R e1071). TCRdb reanalyzed the raw reads on its own, using fastp at Q25 for trimming and MiXCR for clone calling, and kept in-frame beta chains. Duplicate CDR3 protein sequences are folded into a single record with the most common DNA and genes. The V and J calls reflect TCRdb's pipeline rather than the authors' work. This sample comprises under 300,000 distinct CDR3 sequences, over 12% of them detected only once. Roughly 30% of the sample is held by the ten biggest clonotypes.

The receptor chain draws on TRBV27 and TRBJ2-2; a stretch of 9 junction bases matches TRBD2. Source material: blood. The TCR comes from a woman in her forties or fifties with Graves' hyperthyroidism that later progressed to Graves' ophthalmopathy. The nucleotide sequence reads TGTGCCAGCAGTTTATCAGCAGCGGGAGGTGAATTCGGGGAGCTGTTTTTT. This codes for CASSLSAAGGEFGELFF.